The rows below give T cell receptor beta chains drawn from one sample of a study of shared clonotypes between healthy human individuals. Assay: immunoSEQ multiplex PCR; the TCRdb copy retains only in-frame clones and omits some. The table lists a few million clones, 85% to 95% of them singletons. Material for sequencing was naive CD4+ T cells sorted from blood. The source of these receptors is a young man in good health. Each CDR3 is given with its conserved first and last residue.

v_call,j_call,cdr3_aa
TRBV5-1,TRBJ2-5,CASSLKSGAETQYF
TRBV11-2,TRBJ1-5,CASSLVSFNQPQHF
TRBV28,TRBJ2-4,CASSYLGLGSTKNIQYF
TRBV4-1,TRBJ1-5,CASSQGRINQPQHF
TRBV18,TRBJ2-7,CASSRTSGSASYEQYF
TRBV9,TRBJ2-1,CASSGTEQFF
TRBV28,TRBJ2-3,CASSSGTDSPDTQYF
TRBV9,TRBJ1-1,CASSQGGSLDTEAFF
TRBV10-2,TRBJ2-3,CASSESGRRDTQYF
TRBV5-4,TRBJ2-5,CASSLRTGETQYF
TRBV5-4,TRBJ2-3,CASSLRQGFTDTQYF
TRBV7-2,TRBJ2-5,CASSKSSQETQYF
TRBV7-2,TRBJ2-1,CASSLTSGGGYEQFF
TRBV2,TRBJ1-5,CASSVGESHQPQHF
TRBV18,TRBJ2-7,CASSPGRRSYEQYF
TRBV5-1,TRBJ2-7,CASSRTSGAYEQYF
TRBV7-9,TRBJ2-4,CASSLTGDLAKNIQYF
TRBV29-1,TRBJ2-3,CSVATVLTDTQYF
TRBV6-6,TRBJ1-2,CASSYSSLNYGYTF
TRBV7-2,TRBJ2-7,CASSSSSSYEQYF
TRBV23-1,TRBJ2-7,CASSQFGAGNSGEQYF
TRBV30,TRBJ1-2,CAWRSPTVRYGYTF
TRBV11-3,TRBJ1-3,CASSLNSGNTIYF
TRBV7-2,TRBJ2-4,CASSLDGTTAKNIQYF
TRBV5-3,TRBJ2-7,CARSLLKGRDEQYF
TRBV30,TRBJ1-1,CAWREQGADEAFF
TRBV14,TRBJ2-7,CASSQANRDEQYF
TRBV28,TRBJ1-2,CASSKTNSRVLF
TRBV7-9,TRBJ1-5,CASSLYTGTHQPQHF